The 29 T cell receptor beta chains given below trace back to one sample, sequenced in a study of blood T cell repertoires in COVID-19. Libraries were prepared by immunoSEQ multiplex PCR; TCRdb keeps only in-frame clonotypes and omits some of them. This sample has approximately 70,000 clones, with 80% to 95% found just once. The sequenced sample consisted of peripheral blood. Every receptor here comes from a human donor with active COVID-19. The donor label of this sample is uncertain.

The chain employs TRBV28 and TRBJ2-5; a possible D gene is TRBD2 (5 bases). V was shortened by 1 base and J by 4 bases, with 7 bases between the two germline ends. The CDR3 sequence is 13 residues long. Germline V gives CDR1 MDHEN, CDR2 SYDVKM. The CDR3 region is CASSLFGRETQYF. CDR3 in DNA: TGTGCCAGCAGTTTATTTGGGAGAGAGACCCAGTACTTC. Full variable domain (remainder filled in from reference TRBV28 and TRBJ2-5): DVKVTQSSRYLVKRTGEKVFLECVQDMDHENMFWYRQDPGLGLRLIYFSYDVKMKEKGDIPEGYSVSREKKERFSLILESASTNQTSMYLCASSLFGRETQYFGPGTRLLVL.

The V gene is TRBV20-1, the J gene TRBJ2-2; 11 bases line up with TRBD2. This CDR3 has 17 residues. The V gene's germline CDR1 is DFQATT and CDR2 SNEGSKA (reference sequence). Trimming cost V 3 bases and J 4 bases; bases outside gene matches: 10. CDR3 sequence: CSASRLAGGFGTGELFF. In nucleotides, the CDR3 is TGCAGTGCTAGTCGGCTAGCGGGAGGATTTGGCACCGGGGAGCTGTTTTTT.

This chain links TRBV19 with TRBJ2-5; maybe TRBD1 (5 bases). V lost 3 bases to trimming and J lost 3 bases, with 11 bases between them. The CDR3 contains 14 residues. Germline lookup yields CDR1 LNHDA and CDR2 SQIVND (reference sequence). CDR3 protein: CASSIGTGKETQYF. CDR3 nucleotide sequence: TGTGCCAGTAGTATTGGTACAGGAAAAGAGACCCAGTACTTC.

The J gene is TRBJ2-7, the V gene TRBV3-1 (or the pseudogene TRBV3-2); D is possibly TRBD1 (6 bases). This CDR3 spans 14 amino acids. V was shortened by 0 bases and J by 4 bases, with 10 bases between the two germline ends. Germline V CDR1 and CDR2: LGHDT, YNNKEL (reference sequence). CDR3 amino acids: CASSQDDRMYEQYF. CDR3 DNA: TGTGCCAGCAGCCAAGATGACAGGATGTACGAGCAGTACTTC.

V is TRBV29-1 and J is TRBJ2-7; TRBD1 is a possible D gene (5 bases). The CDR3 is made up of 12 amino acids. Germline CDR1 reads SQVTM; CDR2 reads ANQGSEA. Trimming took 3 bases from V and 6 from J, leaving 12 bases between them. CDR3 in amino acids: CSVDQGRSEQYF. CDR3 DNA sequence: TGCAGCGTTGATCAGGGCCGGAGCGAGCAGTACTTC.

The CDR3 nucleotides are TGTGCCAGCATCACAGGCCCCTACGAGCAGTACTTC. As protein: CASITGPYEQYF. This chain uses TRBV6-5 with TRBJ2-7; maybe TRBD1 (5 bases). From germline, CDR1 is MNHEY and CDR2 SVGAGI. CDR3 length: 12 residues. V lost 7 bases and J lost 2, with 9 bases in between.

Judged by abundance, this clone is hyperexpanded (1% or more). V is TRBV27 and J is TRBJ1-1; 7 bases line up with TRBD1. The V and J ends lost 6 bases and 6 bases, in that order; junction bases with no gene match: 10. The CDR3 sequence is 14 residues long. CDR1 is MNHEY and CDR2 is SMNVEV in the germline V gene (reference sequence). In DNA form, the CDR3 reads TGTGCCAGCAGGATGGGTCAGGGGGTCCCTGAAGCTTTCTTT. It specifies CASRMGQGVPEAFF.

The sample holds a few counts of this clone. This sequence joins TRBV11-2 and TRBJ2-2; TRBD2 matches 7 bases. CDR3 length: 16 amino acids. Trimming at V came to 2 bases and at J to 1 base, leaving 4 bases not matched to a gene. The germline V gene has CDR1 SGHAT and CDR2 FQNNGV. The CDR3 DNA follows: TGTGCCAGCAGCTTATCCTCGGGAGGGAACACCGGGGAGCTGTTTTTT. Protein product: CASSLSSGGNTGELFF. The full variable domain, in which reference TRBV11-2 and TRBJ2-2 provide the parts outside the CDR3, is EAGVAQSPRYKIIEKRQSVAFWCNPISGHATLYWYQQILGQGPKLLIQFQNNGVVDDSQLPKDRFSAERLKGVDSTLKIQPAKLEDSAVYLCASSLSSGGNTGELFFGEGSRLTVL.

This sequence joins TRBV4-1 and TRBJ1-5; TRBD1 agrees at 7 bases. Germline values: CDR1 MGHRA, CDR2 YSYEKL. This CDR3 has 14 amino acids. V lost 4 bases to trimming and J lost 5 bases; unmatched junction nucleotides: 5. In nucleotides, the CDR3 is TGCGCCAGCAGCCTCCAGGGGGTCGATCAGCCCCAGCATTTT. Residues: CASSLQGVDQPQHF.

The chain is built from TRBV5-1 and TRBJ1-1, with TRBD1 identical over 7 bases. This CDR3 region has 14 residues. CDR1 is SGHRS and CDR2 is YFSETQ in the germline V gene. Unmatched junction bases numbered 9, after V lost 7 bases and J lost 3 bases. The CDR3 is CASRAGGGDTEAFF. For the CDR3, the DNA is TGCGCCAGCCGTGCAGGGGGTGGCGACACTGAAGCTTTCTTT. Looking up the rest from reference TRBV5-1 and TRBJ1-1 gives the full variable domain: KAGVTQTPRYLIKTRGQQVTLSCSPISGHRSVSWYQQTPGQGLQFLFEYFSETQRNKGNFPGRFSGRQFSNSRSEMNVSTLELGDSALYLCASRAGGGDTEAFFGQGTRLTVV.

CDR3 amino acids: CASSAGLLNSYEQYF. CDR3 coding DNA: TGTGCCAGCAGTGCGGGACTACTAAACTCCTACGAGCAGTACTTC. The chain uses TRBV9 and TRBJ2-7, with 7 bases lining up with TRBD2. The CDR3 is made up of 15 amino acids. V gave up 5 bases and J gave up 0 bases; unmatched junction bases: 8. Germline CDR1 SGDLS, CDR2 YYNGEE.

The chain joins TRBV6-2 or TRBV6-3 to TRBJ2-5; TRBD2 matches at 12 bases. The trim removed 2 bases at V and 0 bases at J, leaving 10 bases unmatched. The germline V gene has CDR1 MNHEY and CDR2 SVGEGT. This CDR3 spans 19 amino acids. The CDR3 is CASSYPSGRAGGDQETQYF. The CDR3 coding sequence is TGTGCCAGCAGTTACCCTAGCGGGAGGGCCGGAGGAGACCAAGAGACCCAGTACTTC.

V and J are TRBV3-1 (or the pseudogene TRBV3-2) and TRBJ2-5, with D uncertain. CDR1 is LGHDT, CDR2 YNNKEL, per germline (reference sequence). Trimming pared 4 bases from V and 4 bases from J, leaving 7 bases between. The CDR3 extends over 12 amino acids. CDR3 loop: CASSPTGETQYF. DNA for the CDR3: TGTGCCAGCAGCCCGACGGGAGAGACCCAGTACTTC.

V gene TRBV5-6 combines with J gene TRBJ2-5; weak D call: TRBD2 (5 bases). There are 12 residues in the CDR3. V lost 0 bases and J 6 bases, leaving 6 bases between the germline ends. Germline CDR1 SGHDT, CDR2 YYEEEE. In DNA, the CDR3 is TGTGCCAGCAGCTTGGCGGGGAAGACCCAGTACTTC. It specifies CASSLAGKTQYF.

CDR3 sequence (DNA): TGTGCCAGCAGCCCCGACGCAAACCGGGCAGATACGCAGTATTTT. This gives the protein CASSPDANRADTQYF. This chain uses TRBV5-6 with TRBJ2-3; D is unresolved. Germline loops: CDR1 SGHDT, CDR2 YYEEEE. There are 15 residues in the CDR3. The germline V and J ends were trimmed by 4 bases and 4 bases, with 16 bases remaining between them.

The rearrangement joins TRBV11-2 to TRBJ2-4; 10 positions match TRBD2. The CDR3 extends over 17 amino acids. In germline, CDR1 is SGHAT, CDR2 FQNNGV. The V segment lost 2 bases and the J segment 4 bases; nucleotides outside the gene matches: 8. CDR3 sequence: CASSLLPGTSEKNIQYF. The CDR3 DNA follows: TGTGCCAGCAGCTTACTTCCGGGGACTAGCGAGAAAAACATTCAGTACTTC.

This chain connects TRBV13 to TRBJ1-2, with 9 bases matching TRBD1. The CDR3 loop spans 16 amino acids. From germline, CDR1 is PRHDT and CDR2 FYEKMQ (reference sequence). Trimming took 4 bases from V and 3 from J; bases not matched to a gene: 9. The CDR3 reads CASSSTLWTGDYGYTF. CDR3 nucleotides: TGTGCCAGCAGCTCAACGCTTTGGACAGGGGACTATGGCTACACCTTC.

The V and J genes are TRBV4-1 and TRBJ2-1; 10 nucleotides agree with TRBD2. Per germline, CDR1 MGHRA and CDR2 YSYEKL. V lost 1 base to trimming and J lost 4 bases; unmatched junction nucleotides: 4. The CDR3 runs to 16 residues. CDR3 bases: TGCGCCAGCAGCCAAGCAACTAGCGGGGTTTACAATGAGCAGTTCTTC. Protein: CASSQATSGVYNEQFF.

J is TRBJ2-7 and V is TRBV2; D gene ambiguous. The CDR3 is 14 amino acids. V was clipped by 7 bases and J by 5 bases, with 18 bases between them. Germline loops: CDR1 SNHLY, CDR2 FYNNEI. CDR3 protein: CASKSRMVNDEQYF. The CDR3 DNA sequence: TGTGCCAGCAAAAGCAGGATGGTCAACGACGAGCAGTACTTC.

A few counts support this clone. The V gene is TRBV19, the J gene TRBJ2-3, with 9 bases lining up with TRBD2. The CDR3 loop spans 14 amino acids. In germline, CDR1 is LNHDA, CDR2 SQIVND (reference sequence). V trimming: 6 bases; J trimming: 0 bases; junction bases outside the gene matches: 1. CDR3 coding DNA: TGTGCCAGTAGAACTAGCGGGAGCACAGATACGCAGTATTTT. Amino acids: CASRTSGSTDTQYF.

Turning to this clone: One end of the junction does not line up with germline, which may come from a read error. The V call is TRBV30, the J call TRBJ2-5; maybe TRBD2 (7 bases). The CDR3 runs 12 residues. In germline, CDR1 is GTSNPN, CDR2 SVGIG (reference sequence). DNA of the CDR3: TGTGCCTCCAGTCCTCGGGGGGCTACCTTGGACTTC. Its protein is CASSPRGATLDF.

The chain employs TRBV9 and TRBJ2-7; TRBD1 matches at 12 bases. CDR3 length: 17 amino acids. Germline assignment: CDR1 SGDLS and CDR2 YYNGEE. With 0 bases clipped from V and 5 bases from J, the junction kept 9 bases outside the gene matches. As DNA, the CDR3 is TGTGCCAGCAGCGTAGAAGCATTGGGACAGGGGGCCGACGAGCAGTACTTC. It yields the protein CASSVEALGQGADEQYF.

This rearrangement joins TRBV19 to TRBJ2-7, with 9 nucleotides matching TRBD2. V gave up 3 bases and J gave up 5 bases; unmatched junction bases: 14. In germline, CDR1 is LNHDA, CDR2 SQIVND (reference sequence). There are 17 residues in the CDR3. The CDR3 sequence is CASSMLPSGTGAHEQYF. DNA of the CDR3: TGTGCCAGTAGTATGCTACCTAGCGGGACCGGAGCCCACGAGCAGTACTTC.

The chain uses TRBV7-9 and TRBJ2-2; TRBD1 agrees at 7 bases. In germline, CDR1 is SEHNR, CDR2 FQNEAQ (reference sequence). CDR3 length: 14 residues. V lost 4 bases, J lost 4 bases, and 3 bases stayed unmatched. The CDR3 DNA follows: TGTGCCAGCAGCTCACAGGGGTTCACCGGGGAGCTGTTTTTT. Its translation: CASSSQGFTGELFF.

The rearrangement joins TRBV7-3 to TRBJ2-7; D perhaps matches TRBD1 (6 bases). Per germline, CDR1 SGHTA and CDR2 FQGTGA. The CDR3 contains 15 residues. V gave up 5 bases and J gave up 2 bases, with 16 bases separating them. CDR3 nucleotides: TGTGCCAGCAGCGACGGACAGCCCGGAGCCTACGAGCAGTACTTC. Translating it yields CASSDGQPGAYEQYF.

The chain joins TRBV19 to TRBJ2-2, with 9 bases lining up with TRBD1. This CDR3 has 16 residues. Germline V CDR1 and CDR2: LNHDA, SQIVND (reference sequence). Trimming cost V 4 bases and J 2 bases; bases outside gene matches: 5. The CDR3 reads CASSRQGGVNTGELFF. CDR3 bases: TGTGCCAGTAGTAGACAGGGGGGTGTAAACACCGGGGAGCTGTTTTTT.

This clone was counted once. The chain links TRBV7-2 to TRBJ1-2, with TRBD1 matching over 7 bases. V trimming: 4 bases; J trimming: 7 bases; junction bases outside the gene matches: 9. Germline CDR1 and CDR2: SGHTA and FQGNSA. CDR3 size: 14 residues. CDR3 protein: CASSSGQAGFGYTF. In DNA form, the CDR3 reads TGTGCCAGCAGCTCTGGACAGGCCGGTTTTGGCTACACCTTC.

The chain employs TRBV5-6 and TRBJ1-5; weak D call: TRBD1 (5 bases). The CDR3 runs to 15 residues. CDR1 and CDR2 from the germline V gene are SGHDT and YYEEEE. V was cut by 2 bases and J by 5 bases, with 14 bases left in between. CDR3 loop: CASSLQHQQDQPQHF. The DNA of the CDR3 is TGTGCCAGCAGCTTACAACATCAACAGGATCAGCCCCAGCATTTT.

The rearrangement links TRBV15 to TRBJ2-1, with TRBD2 matching over 10 bases. This CDR3 is 18 amino acids long. Germline V CDR1 and CDR2: LNHNV, YYDKDF (reference sequence). V lost 9 bases, J lost 0 bases, and 14 bases stayed unmatched. The CDR3 is CATSGGTSVLSSYNEQFF. For the CDR3, the DNA is TGTGCCACTTCAGGGGGGACTAGCGTCCTGAGCTCCTACAATGAGCAGTTCTTC.